This T cell receptor (beta chain) originates from a study of early T cells in non-severe SARS-CoV-2 infection (dated by TCRdb to the early 2020s). About the full investigation: Because TCR sequencing was done on bulk RNA from unsorted whole blood, the alpha and beta chains could not be paired.

Library generation was performed with 5' RACE. For sequencing, a NextSeq 500 was employed. The TCR library protocol attached unique molecular identifiers to individual cDNA molecules to correct for sequencing error and PCR bias. Both TCR alpha and beta chains were sequenced, and tight co-correlation was observed between alpha and beta sequence abundances in each sample. Turning to the authors' computational methods: Decombinator V4 was used to perform V gene, J gene and CDR3 annotation of TCR sequences. Expanded TCRs were defined as changing significantly between any two time points under a Poisson model with p below 0.0001. TCR abundances were normalised to the total number of TCRs sequenced per sample and were expressed as counts per million. TRAV1-2 paired with TRAJ12, TRAJ20 or TRAJ33 defined MAIT TCRs, while TRAV10 paired with TRAJ18 defined iNKT TCRs. VDJdb, accessed 1 November 2021, was searched for CMV, EBV and SARS-CoV-2 annotated TCRs, excluding TCRs annotated for multiple antigens. TCRdb passed the public sequencing reads through fastp at Q25 and MiXCR, retaining productive beta sequences. Rows with one shared CDR3 protein collapse into an entry with the most common genes and DNA. TCRdb's processing, not the study's, gives the V and J calls here. This sample has around 55,000 distinct CDR3 sequences in its table, and 5.5% to 8.5% of those were observed once. The top ten hold 5.8% of the sample.

Details on this clonotype: Which antigen it targets is not known. There are no base qualities to consult, and no much larger clone falls within one base.

This was a case-control study nested in a cohort of healthcare workers in London, UK, who had nasopharyngeal swab PCR tests and blood samples taken every week. Healthcare workers were recruited between 23 and 31 March 2020, during the week of the UK lockdown, and were followed weekly for up to about 15 weeks. The junction shows trimming of 7 bases on V and 15 bases on J, plus 19 bases between the germline ends. The germline V gene (reference sequence) gives CDR1 as LGHDT and CDR2 as YNNKEL. The CDR3 numbers 12 residues from cysteine through phenylalanine. The entry retains the CDR3 DNA only, 36 bases that are in frame from base 1. Study-wide conclusions, independent of this receptor: VDJdb matching was skewed toward anti-spike CD8 responses and likely underestimated virus-specific expansions by missing private and CD4 specificities.

The sequence links TRBV3-1 to TRBJ2-1; the D assignment is uncertain and may be TRBD1 or TRBD2, with 5 bases supporting each. The sequencing used whole blood, collected at baseline. The receptor comes from an adult who was a healthcare worker with PCR-confirmed SARS-CoV-2 infection or an uninfected control (not recorded which). The DNA is as follows: TGTGCCAGCACCACAAGTGGGACGAGGTGGTTCTTC. Its protein is CASTTSGTRWFF.